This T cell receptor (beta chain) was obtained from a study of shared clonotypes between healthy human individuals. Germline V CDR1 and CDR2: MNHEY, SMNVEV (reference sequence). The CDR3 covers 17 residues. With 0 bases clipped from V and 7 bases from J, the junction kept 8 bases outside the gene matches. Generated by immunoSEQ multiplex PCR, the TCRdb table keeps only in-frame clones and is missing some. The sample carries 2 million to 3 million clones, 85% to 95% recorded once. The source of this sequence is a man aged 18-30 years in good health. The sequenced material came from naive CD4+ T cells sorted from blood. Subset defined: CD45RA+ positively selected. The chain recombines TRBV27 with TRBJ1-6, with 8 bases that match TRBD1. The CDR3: CASSLSGTGAPNSPLHF. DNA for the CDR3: TGTGCCAGCAGTTTATCTGGGACAGGAGCGCCGAATTCACCCCTCCACTTT.